This TCR beta chain was obtained from a study of shared clonotypes between healthy human individuals. At the level of the study: Three plates each covered CD4 naive and memory; CD8 naive two, CD8 memory one. General observations from the study: Genetic and exposure-history diversity was limited by the small donor number.

Germline CDR1 SEHNR, CDR2 FQNEAQ (reference sequence). The CDR3 is 16 residues long. V trimming: 5 bases; J trimming: 1 base; junction bases outside the gene matches: 10. This table comes from immunoSEQ multiplex PCR, and its TCRdb copy is limited to in-frame clones, with some not included. The sample has around 2,000,000 clones; about 93% are singletons. Points on this clone: Its target is not known.

Naive CD8 cells lacked CD45RO and underwent positive selection for CCR7, leaving out terminally differentiated effector memory CD45RA+ cells. The donors were adults (healthy and HIV-negative) with no recent acute infections or vaccinations. The sequenced sample was naive CD8+ T cells from PBMCs. The J gene is TRBJ2-5, the V gene TRBV7-9, with 7 bases aligning to TRBD1. The clonotype originates from a man younger than 35 in good health. Some clones in this sample may be carry-over from other donors' samples. The CDR3 sequence: CASSAPDRDSQETQYF. The CDR3 DNA follows: TGTGCCAGCAGCGCCCCAGACCGGGACAGCCAAGAGACCCAGTACTTC.